This TCR beta chain was found in a study of chemoradiotherapy in HPV16-positive cancers. About this clone: At one boundary the junction diverges from the germline segment, which might be a read error.

The protocol was immunoSEQ multiplex PCR, while the TCRdb copy is restricted to in-frame clones and leaves out a portion. The repertoire holds 6,000 to 8,000 clones, with roughly 80% as singletons. Germline loops: CDR1 SGHTA, CDR2 FQGNSA. This CDR3 comprises 14 residues. Specimen: blood, collected from a patient who underwent chemoradiotherapy. V is TRBV7-2 and J is TRBJ1-1, with TRBD1 identical over 9 bases. This sequence was found in a human donor with HPV-associated anogenital cancer. DNA of the CDR3: TGTGCCAGCAGCTCTACCACAGGGGGCACTGAAACTTTCTTT. Encoded protein: CASSSTTGGTETFF.